The table lists the clone carrying this TCR beta chain with many counts. This CDR3 comprises 16 residues. V lost 4 bases, J lost 4 bases, and 5 bases stayed unmatched. Germline CDR1 SGDLS, CDR2 YYNGEE. This sample stems from a study of human T cells and chemical hapten exposure. Looking at the study overall: How much TCR each sample yielded varied, mostly because pooled library volumes differed slightly.

Time point specified: patch test 1, 2 weeks after DPC sensitization. Sample treatment: therapeutic diphenylcyclopropenone sensitization with weekly scalp DPC. In the library, unique molecular identifiers were attached to individual cDNA molecules. Using its own MiXCR run on the RACE reads, TCRdb lists one record per CDR3 protein. The table shows approximately 79,000 distinct CDR3 sequences, with around 10% occurring only once. The clonotype was recovered from a woman aged 50 to 60 with alopecia areata. Some clones in this sample may be carry-over from other donors' samples. The V call is TRBV9, the J call TRBJ2-6; 10 bases agree with TRBD1. Sequencing was performed on whole blood, taken in connection with sensitization to the hapten diphenylcyclopropenone (DPC). In DNA, the CDR3 is TGTGCCAGCAGCCGACAGGGGGCATCCGGGGCCAACGTCCTGACTTTC. As protein: CASSRQGASGANVLTF.